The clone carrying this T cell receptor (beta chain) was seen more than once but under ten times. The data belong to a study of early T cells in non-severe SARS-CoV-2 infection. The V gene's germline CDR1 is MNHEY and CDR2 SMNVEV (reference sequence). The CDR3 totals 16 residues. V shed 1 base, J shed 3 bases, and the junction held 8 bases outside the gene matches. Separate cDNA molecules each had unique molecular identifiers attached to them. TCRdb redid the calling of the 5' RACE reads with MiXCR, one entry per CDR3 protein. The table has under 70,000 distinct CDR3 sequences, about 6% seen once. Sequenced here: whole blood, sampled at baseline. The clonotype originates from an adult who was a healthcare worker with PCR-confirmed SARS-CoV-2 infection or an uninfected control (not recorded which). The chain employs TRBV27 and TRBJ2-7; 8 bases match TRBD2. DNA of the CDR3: TGTGCCAGCAGTTTATTTGGAACGGGGGGGTACTACGAGCAGTACTTC. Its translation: CASSLFGTGGYYEQYF.